The 7 T cell receptor beta chains listed next were all sequenced from one sample in a study of type 1 regulatory T cells. TCRdb used MiXCR to reprocess the reads, holding one entry per CDR3 protein. The profile covers roughly 67,000 distinct CDR3 sequences, with roughly three fifths appearing a single time and about 7.3% taken by the ten largest. These receptors' targets are unknown. The sequenced sample consisted of cultured T cells, either the whole culture or a sorted T cell fraction (not recorded which). The subset here: Tr1-enriched cell product generated in vitro against host alloantigens. These receptors originate from a human donor in good health.

This sequence joins TRBV6-2 or TRBV6-3 and TRBJ2-7; 8 bases agree with TRBD2. Trimming cost V 6 bases and J 8 bases; bases outside gene matches: 12. CDR3 length equals 14 residues. Germline assignment: CDR1 MNHEY and CDR2 SVGEGT. This CDR3 is CASREPAGDRQQYF. The CDR3 DNA reads as TGTGCCAGCAGGGAGCCAGCGGGAGACCGGCAGCAGTACTTC.

The genes are TRBV24-1 and TRBJ2-7, with 7 bases matching TRBD1. The V and J ends lost 7 bases and 5 bases, in that order; junction bases with no gene match: 13. This CDR3 spans 15 amino acids. Germline V lookup: CDR1 KGHDR, CDR2 SFDVKD. CDR3 coding DNA: TGTGCCACCAGCCCAGGGACAGAGGCTTCCCACGAGCAGTACTTC. Amino acid sequence: CATSPGTEASHEQYF.

This chain connects TRBV20-1 to TRBJ2-2, with 7 bases identical to TRBD1. The V segment lost 5 bases and the J segment 6 bases; nucleotides outside the gene matches: 3. Germline lookup yields CDR1 DFQATT and CDR2 SNEGSKA (reference sequence). This CDR3 spans 12 amino acids. The DNA for the CDR3 is TGCAGTGCTGTACAGGGGCCCGGGGAGCTGTTTTTT. As protein: CSAVQGPGELFF.

This clonotype was counted only a few times. The chain carries TRBV10-2 and TRBJ2-1, with no clear D. Germline CDR1 reads WSHSY; CDR2 reads SAAADI. The CDR3 sequence is 13 residues long. Deletions cut 8 bases from V and 7 bases from J, with 15 bases between. The CDR3 sequence is CASSDKVWNEQFF. The CDR3 nucleotides are TGCGCCAGCTCCGACAAAGTATGGAATGAGCAGTTCTTC.

This chain uses TRBV12-3 or TRBV12-4 with TRBJ1-5, with D possibly being TRBD1 (5 bases). Deletions cut 6 bases from V and 1 base from J, with 10 bases between. The CDR3 runs to 14 residues. The CDR3 region has the DNA TGTGCCAGCAGCCCGACAGCGAGCAATCAGCCCCAGCATTTT. Its protein product is CASSPTASNQPQHF.

The rearrangement links TRBV7-3 to TRBJ2-3, with D maybe TRBD2 (5 bases). Germline loops: CDR1 SGHTA, CDR2 FQGTGA. The CDR3 spans 13 residues. V lost 2 bases, J lost 6 bases, and 9 bases lay in between. CDR3 loop: CASSLSPGDTQYF. CDR3 sequence (DNA): TGTGCCAGCAGCTTATCCCCGGGGGATACGCAGTATTTT.

In this sample, this clonotype turned up a few times. The V gene is TRBV19, the J gene TRBJ1-6; D gene unclear. The germline CDR1 and CDR2 sequences are LNHDA and SQIVND (reference sequence). The V gene lost 7 bases and the J gene lost 7 bases, with 14 bases spanning the gap. This CDR3 is built from 14 residues. The CDR3 loop is CASKHDVSNSPLHF. CDR3 bases: TGTGCCAGTAAACACGACGTCTCCAATTCACCCCTCCACTTT.